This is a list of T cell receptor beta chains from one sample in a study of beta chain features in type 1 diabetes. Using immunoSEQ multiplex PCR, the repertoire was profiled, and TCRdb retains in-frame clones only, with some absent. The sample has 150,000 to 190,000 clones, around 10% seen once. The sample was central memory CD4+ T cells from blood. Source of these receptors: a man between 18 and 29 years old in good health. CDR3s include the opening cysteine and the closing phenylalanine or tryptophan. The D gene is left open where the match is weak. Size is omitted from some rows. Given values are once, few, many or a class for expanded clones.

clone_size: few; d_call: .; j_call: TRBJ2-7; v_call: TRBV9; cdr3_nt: TGTGCCAGCAGCGTAGAAGGAGTAACGGGTAGCGAGCAGTACTTC; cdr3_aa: CASSVEGVTGSEQYF
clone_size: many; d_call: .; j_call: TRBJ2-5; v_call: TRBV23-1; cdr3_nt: TGCGCCAGCAGTCAGGGAAAGGAGACCCAGTACTTC; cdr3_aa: CASSQGKETQYF
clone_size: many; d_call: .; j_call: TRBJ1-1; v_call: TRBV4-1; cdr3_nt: TGCGCCAGCAGAGGTCCGCTGCATAACACTGAAGCTTTCTTT; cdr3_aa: CASRGPLHNTEAFF
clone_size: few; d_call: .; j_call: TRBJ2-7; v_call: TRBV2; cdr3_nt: TGTGCCAGCAGTGAGCGAGGGTACGAGCAGTACTTC; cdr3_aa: CASSERGYEQYF
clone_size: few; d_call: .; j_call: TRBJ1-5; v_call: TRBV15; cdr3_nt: TGTGCCACCAGTATAAAACTCGGAGGGGTAGGACAGCCCCAGCATTTT; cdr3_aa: CATSIKLGGVGQPQHF
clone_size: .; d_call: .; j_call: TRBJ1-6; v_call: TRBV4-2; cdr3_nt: TGTGCCAGCAGCCAAGCTGACCGTTCACCCCTCCACTTT; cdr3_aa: CASSQADRSPLHF
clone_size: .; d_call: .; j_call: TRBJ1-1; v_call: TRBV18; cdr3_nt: TGTGCCAGCTCACTCAATCAGGGGAACACTGAAGCTTTCTTT; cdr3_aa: CASSLNQGNTEAFF
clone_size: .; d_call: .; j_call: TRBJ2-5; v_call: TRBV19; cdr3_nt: TGTGCCAGTAGTATGTCTTCGGGACGATGGGAGACCCAGTACTTC; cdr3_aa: CASSMSSGRWETQYF
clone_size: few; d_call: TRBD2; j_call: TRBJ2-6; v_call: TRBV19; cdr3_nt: TGTGCCAGTAGTATAAGATGGGGGGGTTCTGGGGCCAACGTCCTGACTTTC; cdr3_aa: CASSIRWGGSGANVLTF
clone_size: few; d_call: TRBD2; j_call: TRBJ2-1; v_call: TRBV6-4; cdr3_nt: TGTGCCAGCAGTGACTCAGCGGGAGGGTACAATGAGCAGTTCTTC; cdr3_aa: CASSDSAGGYNEQFF
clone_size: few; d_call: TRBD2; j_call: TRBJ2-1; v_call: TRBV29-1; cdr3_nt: TGCAGCGCCAAAGCGGGGGGGGCCCACAATGAGCAGTTCTTC; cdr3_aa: CSAKAGGAHNEQFF
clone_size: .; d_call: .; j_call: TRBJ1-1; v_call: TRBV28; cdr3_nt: TGTGCCAGCAGTTTTCTTCGGAACACTGAAGCTTTCTTT; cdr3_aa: CASSFLRNTEAFF
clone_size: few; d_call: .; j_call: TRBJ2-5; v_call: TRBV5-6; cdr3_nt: TGTGCCAGCAGCTCGAGGCCTCCAGAGACCCAGTACTTC; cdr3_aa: CASSSRPPETQYF
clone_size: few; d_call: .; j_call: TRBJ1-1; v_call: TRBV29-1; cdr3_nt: TGCAGCGTTGATACCGCGATGAACACTGAAGCTTTCTTT; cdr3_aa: CSVDTAMNTEAFF
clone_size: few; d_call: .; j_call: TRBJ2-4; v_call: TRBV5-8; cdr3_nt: TGTGCCAGCAGCTTGGTACAGGGTATAGCCAAAAACATTCAGTACTTC; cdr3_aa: CASSLVQGIAKNIQYF
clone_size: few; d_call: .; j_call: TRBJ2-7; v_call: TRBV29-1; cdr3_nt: TGCAGCGTTGGACAGAAGATAGGGGAGCAGTACTTC; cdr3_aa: CSVGQKIGEQYF